This TCR beta chain appears in the sequencing data of a study of blood T cell repertoires in COVID-19. On the study more broadly: PBMCs, B-cell-depleted T cells, or T cells were the source of the cDNA or gDNA that made up the material.

Per the original data handling: Nucleated cell number was recorded as an estimate derived from reference gene primer amplification. Data came from immunoSEQ multiplex PCR; TCRdb stores just in-frame clones and leaves some out. That table gives V, J and clone size, and the DNA gave D and trimming. The sample includes around 68,000 clones, around 87% of them seen just once. Germline CDR1 is LGHNA and CDR2 is YNFKEQ. This CDR3 is 16 amino acids long. V shed 3 bases and J 1 base; nucleotides not matched to a gene: 5. The rearrangement links TRBV4-2 to TRBJ2-1; 8 positions match TRBD2. The source is a man aged 50 or older with active COVID-19. Sequenced: peripheral blood. The CDR3, as DNA: TGTGCCAGCAGCCAGGTTCTAGCGGGTTCCTACAATGAGCAGTTCTTC. Translated, it gives CASSQVLAGSYNEQFF.